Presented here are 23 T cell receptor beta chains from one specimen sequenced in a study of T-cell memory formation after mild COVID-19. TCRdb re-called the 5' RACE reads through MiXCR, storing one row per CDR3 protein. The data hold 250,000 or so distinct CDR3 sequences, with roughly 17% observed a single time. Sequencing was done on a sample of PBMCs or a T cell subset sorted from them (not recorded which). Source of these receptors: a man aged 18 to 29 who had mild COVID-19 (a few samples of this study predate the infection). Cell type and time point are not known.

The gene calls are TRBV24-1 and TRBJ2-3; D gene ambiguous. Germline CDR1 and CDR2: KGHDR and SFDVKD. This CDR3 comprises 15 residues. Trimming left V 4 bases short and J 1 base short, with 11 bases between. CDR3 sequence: CATSDPGVGTDTQYF. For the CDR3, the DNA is TGTGCCACCAGTGACCCAGGAGTGGGCACAGATACGCAGTATTTT.

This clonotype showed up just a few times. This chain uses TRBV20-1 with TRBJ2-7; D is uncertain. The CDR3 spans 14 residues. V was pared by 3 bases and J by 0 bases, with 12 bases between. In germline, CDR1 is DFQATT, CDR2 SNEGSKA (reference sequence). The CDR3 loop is CSASKGSGSYEQYF. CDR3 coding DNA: TGCAGTGCTAGTAAGGGCAGTGGCTCCTACGAGCAGTACTTC.

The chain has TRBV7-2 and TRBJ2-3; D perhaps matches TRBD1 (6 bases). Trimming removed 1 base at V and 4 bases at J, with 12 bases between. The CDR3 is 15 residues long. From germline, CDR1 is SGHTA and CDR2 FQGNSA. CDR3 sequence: CASSLVPNRADTQYF. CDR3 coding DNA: TGTGCCAGCAGCTTAGTTCCGAACAGGGCAGATACGCAGTATTTT. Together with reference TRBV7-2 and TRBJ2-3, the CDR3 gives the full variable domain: GAGVSQSPSNKVTEKGKDVELRCDPISGHTALYWYRQSLGQGLEFLIYFQGNSAPDKSGLPSDRFSAERTGGSVSTLTIQRTQQEDSAVYLCASSLVPNRADTQYFGPGTRLTVL.

This CDR3 is CASSAGLAGGRDTQYF. The DNA of the CDR3 is TGTGCCAGCAGCGCGGGACTAGCGGGGGGCAGGGATACGCAGTATTTT. V is TRBV7-2 and J is TRBJ2-3; 15 bases are a match to TRBD2. This CDR3 has 16 amino acids. The V segment lost 5 bases and the J segment 6 bases; nucleotides outside the gene matches: 6. Germline V lookup: CDR1 SGHTA, CDR2 FQGNSA.

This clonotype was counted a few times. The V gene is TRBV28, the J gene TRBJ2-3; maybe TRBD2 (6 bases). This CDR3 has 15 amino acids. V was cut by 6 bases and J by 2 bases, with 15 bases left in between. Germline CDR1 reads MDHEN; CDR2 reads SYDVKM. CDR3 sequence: CASSEGGASTDTQYF. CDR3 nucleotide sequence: TGTGCCAGCAGCGAGGGCGGGGCTTCCACAGATACGCAGTATTTT.

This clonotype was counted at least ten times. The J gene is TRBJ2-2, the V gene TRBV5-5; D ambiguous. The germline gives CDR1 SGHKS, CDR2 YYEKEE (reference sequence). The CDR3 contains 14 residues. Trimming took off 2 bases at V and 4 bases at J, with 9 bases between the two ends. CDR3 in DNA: TGTGCCAGCAGCTTACGGGCGAGCACCGGGGAGCTGTTTTTT. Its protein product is CASSLRASTGELFF.

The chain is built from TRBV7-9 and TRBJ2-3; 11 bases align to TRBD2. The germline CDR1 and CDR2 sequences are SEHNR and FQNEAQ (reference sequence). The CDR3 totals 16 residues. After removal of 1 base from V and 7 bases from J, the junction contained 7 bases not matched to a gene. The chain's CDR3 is CASSLVVAGGPNTQYF. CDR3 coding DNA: TGTGCCAGCAGCTTAGTGGTAGCGGGGGGGCCGAATACGCAGTATTTT.

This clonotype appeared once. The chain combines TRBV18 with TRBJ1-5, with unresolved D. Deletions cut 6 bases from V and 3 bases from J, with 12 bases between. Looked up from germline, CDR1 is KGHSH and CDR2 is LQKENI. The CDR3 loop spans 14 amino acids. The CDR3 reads CASSPTASNQPQHF. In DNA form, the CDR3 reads TGTGCCAGCTCCCCAACTGCCTCCAATCAGCCCCAGCATTTT. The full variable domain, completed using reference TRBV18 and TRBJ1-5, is NAGVMQNPRHLVRRRGQEARLRCSPMKGHSHVYWYRQLPEEGLKFMVYLQKENIIDESGMPKERFSAEFPKEGPSILRIQQVVRGDSAAYFCASSPTASNQPQHFGDGTRLSIL.

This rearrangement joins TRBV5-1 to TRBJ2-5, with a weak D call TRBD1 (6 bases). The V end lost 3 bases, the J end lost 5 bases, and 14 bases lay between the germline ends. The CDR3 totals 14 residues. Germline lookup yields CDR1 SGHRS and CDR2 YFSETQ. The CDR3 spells CASSSGTFVETQYF. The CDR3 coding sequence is TGCGCCAGCAGCTCAGGGACATTTGTGGAGACCCAGTACTTC.

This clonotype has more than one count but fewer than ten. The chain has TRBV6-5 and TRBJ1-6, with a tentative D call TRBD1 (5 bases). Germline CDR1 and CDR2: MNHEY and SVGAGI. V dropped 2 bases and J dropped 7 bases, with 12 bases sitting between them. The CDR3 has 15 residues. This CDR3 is CASSYGGTKNSPLHF. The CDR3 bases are TGTGCCAGCAGTTACGGGGGAACCAAAAATTCACCCCTCCACTTT.

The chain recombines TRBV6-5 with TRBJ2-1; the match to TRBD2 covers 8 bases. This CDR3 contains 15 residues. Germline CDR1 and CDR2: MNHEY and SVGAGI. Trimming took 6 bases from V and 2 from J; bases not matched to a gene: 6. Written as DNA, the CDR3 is TGTGCCAGCAGCCTCGGGACTAGGGCCTACAATGAGCAGTTCTTC. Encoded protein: CASSLGTRAYNEQFF.

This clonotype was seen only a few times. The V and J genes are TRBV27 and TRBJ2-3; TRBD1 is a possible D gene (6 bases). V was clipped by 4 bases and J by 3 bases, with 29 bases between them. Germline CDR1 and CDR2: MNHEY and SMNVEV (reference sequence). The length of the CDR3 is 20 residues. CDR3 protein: CASSSPRTGRASLLTDTQYF. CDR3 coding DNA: TGTGCCAGCAGTTCCCCAAGAACAGGGCGTGCGAGTTTATTGACAGATACGCAGTATTTT.

This CDR3 is CASSQWSSYNSPLHF. The CDR3, as DNA: TGTGCCAGCAGCCAGTGGAGCTCCTATAATTCACCCCTCCACTTT. V gene TRBV4-2 combines with J gene TRBJ1-6; no definite D call. The V end lost 3 bases, the J end lost 0 bases, and 6 bases lay between the germline ends. CDR3 length: 15 residues. Germline V gives CDR1 LGHNA, CDR2 YNFKEQ.

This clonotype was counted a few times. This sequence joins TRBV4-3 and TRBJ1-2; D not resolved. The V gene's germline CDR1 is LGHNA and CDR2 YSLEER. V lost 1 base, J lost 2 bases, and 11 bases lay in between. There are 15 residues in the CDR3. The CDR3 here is CASSQGKDLNYGYTF. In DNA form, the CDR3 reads TGCGCCAGCAGCCAAGGGAAGGATTTAAACTATGGCTACACCTTC.

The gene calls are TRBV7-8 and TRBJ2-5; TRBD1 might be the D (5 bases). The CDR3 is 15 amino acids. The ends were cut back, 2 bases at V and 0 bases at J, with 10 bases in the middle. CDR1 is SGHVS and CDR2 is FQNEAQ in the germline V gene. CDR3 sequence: CASSLSGSHQETQYF. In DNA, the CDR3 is TGTGCCAGCAGCTTATCAGGGTCCCACCAAGAGACCCAGTACTTC.

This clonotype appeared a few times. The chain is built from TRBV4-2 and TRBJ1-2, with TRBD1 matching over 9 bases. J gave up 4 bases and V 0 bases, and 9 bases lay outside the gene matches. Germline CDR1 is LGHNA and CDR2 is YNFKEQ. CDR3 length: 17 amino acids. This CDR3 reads CASSQDKVGTGSYGYTF. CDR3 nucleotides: TGTGCCAGCAGCCAAGATAAAGTAGGGACAGGGAGCTATGGCTACACCTTC.

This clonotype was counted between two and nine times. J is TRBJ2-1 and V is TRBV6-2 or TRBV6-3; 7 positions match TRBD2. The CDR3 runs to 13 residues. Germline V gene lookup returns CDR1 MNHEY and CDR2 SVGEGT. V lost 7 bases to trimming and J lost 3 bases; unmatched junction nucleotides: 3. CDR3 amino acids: CASNGGGYNEQFF. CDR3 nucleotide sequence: TGTGCCAGCAATGGGGGGGGCTACAATGAGCAGTTCTTC.

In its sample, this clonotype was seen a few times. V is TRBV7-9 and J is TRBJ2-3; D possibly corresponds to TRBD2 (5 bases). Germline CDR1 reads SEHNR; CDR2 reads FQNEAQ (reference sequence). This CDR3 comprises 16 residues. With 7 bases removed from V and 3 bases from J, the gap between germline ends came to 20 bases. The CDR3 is CASTIPERVRTDTQYF. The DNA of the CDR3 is TGTGCCAGCACCATTCCGGAGAGGGTGAGGACAGATACGCAGTATTTT. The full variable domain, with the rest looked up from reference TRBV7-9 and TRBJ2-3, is DTGVSQNPRHKITKRGQNVTFRCDPISEHNRLYWYRQTLGQGPEFLTYFQNEAQLEKSRLLSDRFSAERPKGSFSTLEIQRTEQGDSAMYLCASTIPERVRTDTQYFGPGTRLTVL.

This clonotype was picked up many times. CDR3 DNA sequence: TGCAGTGCTAGACAGGATGACCAAGAGACCCAGTACTTC. Amino acids: CSARQDDQETQYF. This rearrangement joins TRBV20-1 to TRBJ2-5; D remains unclear. CDR3 length: 13 amino acids. Germline CDR1 DFQATT, CDR2 SNEGSKA (reference sequence). V lost 2 bases to trimming and J lost 0 bases, with 7 bases between them.

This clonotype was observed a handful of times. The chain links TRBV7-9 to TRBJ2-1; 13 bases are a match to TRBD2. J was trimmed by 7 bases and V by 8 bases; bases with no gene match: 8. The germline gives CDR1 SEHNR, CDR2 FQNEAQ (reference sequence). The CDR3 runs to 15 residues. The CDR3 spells CASQTSGGIENEQFF. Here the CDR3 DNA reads TGTGCCAGCCAGACTAGCGGGGGGATTGAAAATGAGCAGTTCTTC.

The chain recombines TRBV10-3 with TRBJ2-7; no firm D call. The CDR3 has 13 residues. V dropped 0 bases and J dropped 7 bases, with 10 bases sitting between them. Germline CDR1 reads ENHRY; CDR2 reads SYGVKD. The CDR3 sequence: CAISESIGNEQYF. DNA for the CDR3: TGTGCCATCAGTGAGTCGATAGGGAATGAGCAGTACTTC.

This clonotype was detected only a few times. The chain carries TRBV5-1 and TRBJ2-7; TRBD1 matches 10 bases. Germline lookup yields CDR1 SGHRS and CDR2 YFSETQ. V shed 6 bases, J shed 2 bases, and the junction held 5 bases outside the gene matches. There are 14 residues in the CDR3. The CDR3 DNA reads TGCGCCAGCACCCGGGACAGGGGAACCTACGAGCAGTACTTC. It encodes CASTRDRGTYEQYF.

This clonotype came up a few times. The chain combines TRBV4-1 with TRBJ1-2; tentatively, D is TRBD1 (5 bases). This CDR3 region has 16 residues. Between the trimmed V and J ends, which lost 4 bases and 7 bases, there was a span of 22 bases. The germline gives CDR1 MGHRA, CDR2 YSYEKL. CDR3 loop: CASSRLGGGRRLGYTF. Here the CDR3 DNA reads TGCGCCAGCAGCCGCCTTGGGGGGGGGAGGCGGCTTGGCTACACCTTC.